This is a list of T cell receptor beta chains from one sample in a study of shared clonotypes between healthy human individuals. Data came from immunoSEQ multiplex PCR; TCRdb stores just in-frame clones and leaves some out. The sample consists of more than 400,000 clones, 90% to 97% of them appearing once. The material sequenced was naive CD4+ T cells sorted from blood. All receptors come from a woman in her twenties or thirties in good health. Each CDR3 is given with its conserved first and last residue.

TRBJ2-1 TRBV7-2 CASRQGGYNEQFF
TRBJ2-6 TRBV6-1 CATGGRSSGANVLTF
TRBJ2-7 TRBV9 CASSSTHEQYF
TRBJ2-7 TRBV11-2 CASSAQRDSYEQYF
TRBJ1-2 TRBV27 CASSTTGAYGYTF
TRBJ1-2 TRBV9 CASSVRTGTAVYGYTF
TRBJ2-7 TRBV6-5 CASKVEREQGEQYF
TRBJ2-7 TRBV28 CASTGGRLYEQYF
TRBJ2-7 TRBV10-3 CAIGQLYEQYF
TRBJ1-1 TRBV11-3 CASSLGQGIGTEAFF
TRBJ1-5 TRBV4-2 CASSLGTGTGNQPQHF
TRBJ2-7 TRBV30 CAWAKGDLREQYF
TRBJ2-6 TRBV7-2 CASSLVSGPNVLTF
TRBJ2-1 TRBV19 CASSIGLAETYNEQFF
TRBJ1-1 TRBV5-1 CASRLRQNTEAFF
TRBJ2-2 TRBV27 CASSPGGPSEGELFF
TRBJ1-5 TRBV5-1 CASSFGDRVFMVSNQPQHF
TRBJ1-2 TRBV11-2 CASSIPQGAGGYTF
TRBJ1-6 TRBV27 CASRSFGDSPLHF
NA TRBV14 CARPSGSVHEQYF
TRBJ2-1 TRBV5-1 CASSPGQHNEQFF
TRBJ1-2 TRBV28 CASSLRLRNYGYTF